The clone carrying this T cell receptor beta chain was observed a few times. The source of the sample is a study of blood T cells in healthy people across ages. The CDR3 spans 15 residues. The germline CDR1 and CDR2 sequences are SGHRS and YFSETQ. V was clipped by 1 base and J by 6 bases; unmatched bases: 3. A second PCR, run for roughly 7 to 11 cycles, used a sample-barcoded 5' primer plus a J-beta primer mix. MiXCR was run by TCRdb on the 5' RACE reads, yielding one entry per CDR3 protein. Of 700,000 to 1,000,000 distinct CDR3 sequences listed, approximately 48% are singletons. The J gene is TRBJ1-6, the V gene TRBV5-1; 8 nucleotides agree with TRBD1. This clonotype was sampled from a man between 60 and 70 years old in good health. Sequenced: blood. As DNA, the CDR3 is TGCGCCAGCAGCTTGTGGGGACAGGCTAATTCACCCCTCCACTTT. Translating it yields CASSLWGQANSPLHF.